This T cell receptor (beta chain) was documented in a study of beta chain features in type 1 diabetes. Study summary: Patients looked much like healthy donors when it came to age, gender and cell yields. Findings and limits, study-wide: Comparison showed that naive, central memory and Treg TCRB repertoires appeared more similar among patients than among healthy donors. The question of HLA type influencing TCRB rearrangement was one that remained unresolved here.

Sorting gave populations that all exceeded 98% purity. The table lists this clone with a few counts. Its antigen remains unknown. Germline V gives CDR1 SGHVS, CDR2 FQNEAQ. The CDR3 extends over 13 amino acids. Trimming took 4 bases from V and 11 from J, leaving 17 bases between them. All of the isolated RNA was reverse transcribed, so expressed TCRB transcripts were sequenced. Method: immunoSEQ multiplex PCR; TCRdb's copy keeps in-frame clones and lacks some. The data show 130,000 to 150,000 clones, 9% to 9.5% seen once. This chain connects TRBV7-8 to TRBJ2-5, with TRBD2 as a possible D gene (6 bases). Material: central memory CD4+ T cells from blood. The source of this sequence is a man between 18 and 29 years old in good health. The CDR3 DNA reads TGTGCCAGCAGCTCGGGACTTCCGACCCAGCAGTACTTC. Translation gives CASSSGLPTQQYF. Complete variable domain (other parts from reference TRBV7-8 and TRBJ2-5): GAGVSQSPRYKVAKRGQDVALRCDPISGHVSLFWYQQALGQGPEFLTYFQNEAQLDKSGLPSDRFFAERPEGSVSTLKIQRTQQEDSAVYLCASSSGLPTQQYFGPGTRLLVL.